This record concerns one T cell receptor (beta chain) sequence. Germline-derived CDR1 and CDR2 are KGHSH and LQKENI. The V and J ends lost 3 bases and 7 bases respectively, with 22 bases between them. This CDR3 contains 17 residues. These data come from a study of Ad26.COV2.S vaccination and SARS-CoV-2 variants. Looking at the study overall: Ad26.COV2.S was injected intramuscularly once or twice, 56 days apart.

Here immunoSEQ multiplex PCR was the method, and the copy in TCRdb shows in-frame clones only, minus some. The sample contains 200,000 to 300,000 clones, 88% of which appear only once. The sample's treatment: over 15 received Ad26.COV2.S at low or high dose, single or two shots; about 5 received placebo; per-sample allocation not given. Collection of the samples took place on day 63 after the first injection of vaccine or placebo. The study used a vaccine consisting of an Ad26 vector that expressed Wuhan-strain SARS-CoV-2 spike. Sequenced here: peripheral blood, sampled in a trial of Ad26.COV2.S vaccine versus placebo. The source is a person between 18 and 60 years old who received the Ad26.COV2.S COVID-19 vaccine or a placebo. The genes are TRBV18 and TRBJ2-1; D is possibly TRBD2 (7 bases). In DNA, the CDR3 is TGTGCCAGCTCACCCCCCCGGGGGGAGCGGAGGGGGAATGAGCAGTTCTTC. Its translation is CASSPPRGERRGNEQFF.